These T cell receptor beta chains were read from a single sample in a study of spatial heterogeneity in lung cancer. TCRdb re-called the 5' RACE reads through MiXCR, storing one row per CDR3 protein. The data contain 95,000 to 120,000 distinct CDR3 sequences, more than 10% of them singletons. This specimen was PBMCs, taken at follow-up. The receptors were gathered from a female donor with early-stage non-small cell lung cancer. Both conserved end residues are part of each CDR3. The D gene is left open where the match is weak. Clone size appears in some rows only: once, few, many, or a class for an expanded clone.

DNA: TGCAGCGTTGACGGACTAGCGGGGTGGTACAATGAGCAGTTCTTC
CDR3: CSVDGLAGWYNEQFF
J: TRBJ2-1
D: TRBD2
size: few
V: TRBV29-1

DNA: TGCAGCGTTGTCGTTGGGTACGCTGAAGCTTTCTTT
CDR3: CSVVVGYAEAFF
J: TRBJ1-1
D: NA
size: NA
V: TRBV29-1

DNA: TGTGCCAGCAGTGAGGACAGCCCTTCCTACAATGAGCAGTTCTTC
CDR3: CASSEDSPSYNEQFF
J: TRBJ2-1
D: NA
size: many
V: TRBV6-1

DNA: TGTGCCAGCAGCATACATACAACTAATGAAAAACTGTTTTTT
CDR3: CASSIHTTNEKLFF
J: TRBJ1-4
D: NA
size: few
V: TRBV28

DNA: TGTGCCAGCACCCCTCTTCCAGACGGGATGCTCAATCAGCCCCAGCATTTT
CDR3: CASTPLPDGMLNQPQHF
J: TRBJ1-5
D: NA
size: few
V: TRBV6-1

DNA: TGTGCCAGCAGCCCACTAGGACAGCCTGAGTACACTGAAGCTTTCTTT
CDR3: CASSPLGQPEYTEAFF
J: TRBJ1-1
D: NA
size: once
V: TRBV11-1

DNA: TGTGCCAGCAGCTTAGAGTACAGTGAAACTGAAGCTTTCTTT
CDR3: CASSLEYSETEAFF
J: TRBJ1-1
D: NA
size: NA
V: TRBV7-2

DNA: TGCGCCAGCAGCCAAGATTTTTATCCCAGGACGCGCGTTTTAGCCAAAAACATTCAGTACTTC
CDR3: CASSQDFYPRTRVLAKNIQYF
J: TRBJ2-4
D: NA
size: NA
V: TRBV4-1

DNA: TGCAGCGTTGAAATGGGGGGCCGGGGCTACGAGCAGTACTTC
CDR3: CSVEMGGRGYEQYF
J: TRBJ2-7
D: NA
size: few
V: TRBV29-1

DNA: TGCGCCAGCAGCTTGGGAGAAGCCGGGGAGCTGTTTTTT
CDR3: CASSLGEAGELFF
J: TRBJ2-2
D: NA
size: NA
V: TRBV5-1

DNA: TGCAGTGCTAGAGCGGCTAGCGGGGGGACCTACGAGCAGTACTTC
CDR3: CSARAASGGTYEQYF
J: TRBJ2-7
D: TRBD2
size: few
V: TRBV20-1

DNA: TGTGCCAGCAGAGATAGCGGGAGAGGCGGCGAGCAGTACTTC
CDR3: CASRDSGRGGEQYF
J: TRBJ2-7
D: TRBD2
size: NA
V: TRBV6-1

DNA: TGTGCCTGGGGGACAGGGGGGAACACTGAAGCTTTCTTT
CDR3: CAWGTGGNTEAFF
J: TRBJ1-1
D: TRBD1
size: many
V: TRBV30

DNA: TGTGCCAGCAGCCCGCGGGGACTAGCGGGATATCGCTACAATGAGCAGTTCTTC
CDR3: CASSPRGLAGYRYNEQFF
J: TRBJ2-1
D: TRBD2
size: NA
V: TRBV7-2

DNA: TGCAGTGCTAGAGATTCTCGGCTAGCGGGAAGGAATGAGCAGTTCTTC
CDR3: CSARDSRLAGRNEQFF
J: TRBJ2-1
D: TRBD2
size: many
V: TRBV20-1

DNA: TGTGCCACCAGTGATTTAAGCGCAGATACGCAGTATTTT
CDR3: CATSDLSADTQYF
J: TRBJ2-3
D: NA
size: medium-sized
V: TRBV24-1